This passage covers 12 T cell receptor beta chains from one sample sequenced in a study of blood T cell repertoires in COVID-19. Produced via immunoSEQ multiplex PCR; TCRdb's table is partial and in-frame only. This sample has 300,000 or so clones, with 70% to 90% found just once. Source material: peripheral blood. The receptors derive from a woman in her forties with acute or convalescent COVID-19.

This chain uses TRBV9 with TRBJ1-6; D unresolved. The CDR3 is made up of 15 amino acids. The V gene's germline CDR1 is SGDLS and CDR2 YYNGEE. V was pared by 3 bases and J by 6 bases, with 13 bases between. The CDR3, as DNA: TGTGCCAGCAGCGCGCAACACGAGGGTAATTCACCCCTCCACTTT. Protein: CASSAQHEGNSPLHF.

This chain connects TRBV5-1 to TRBJ1-3; 7 nucleotides align to TRBD1. V trimming: 0 bases; J trimming: 0 bases; junction bases outside the gene matches: 6. CDR1 is SGHRS, CDR2 YFSETQ, per germline. The CDR3 totals 17 residues. CDR3 in amino acids: CASSLGAAGGSGNTIYF. As DNA, the CDR3 is TGCGCCAGCAGCTTGGGGGCGGCAGGGGGCTCTGGAAACACCATATATTTT.

The chain recombines TRBV4-1 with TRBJ1-2, with D possibly being TRBD1 (5 bases). Trimming took 0 bases from V and 4 from J, leaving 15 bases between them. CDR3 size: 16 residues. Germline-derived CDR1 and CDR2 are MGHRA and YSYEKL. As DNA, the CDR3 is TGCGCCAGCAGCCAAGAATCGGGGCGGGGGGTCTATGGCTACACCTTC. Translation: CASSQESGRGVYGYTF.

Remarks on this clone: The sample holds other DNA sequences that translate to the same CDR3. The chain joins TRBV5-6 to TRBJ2-7; 12 bases agree with TRBD2. Trimming removed 5 bases from V and 3 bases from J; junction bases left unmatched: 6. The CDR3 is 15 residues long. In germline, CDR1 is SGHDT, CDR2 YYEEEE. DNA of the CDR3: TGTGCCAGCAGGCTACTAGCGGGAGGCAACTACGAGCAGTACGTC. Translating it yields CASRLLAGGNYEQYV.

The CDR3 reads CASSRRGNQPQHF. Written as DNA, the CDR3 is TGTGCCAGTAGTCGACGGGGGAATCAGCCCCAGCATTTT. J is TRBJ1-5 and V is TRBV19; TRBD1 might be the D (5 bases). The CDR3 consists of 13 residues. V was cut by 5 bases and J by 4 bases, with 9 bases left in between. In germline, CDR1 is LNHDA, CDR2 SQIVND (reference sequence). Looking up the rest from reference TRBV19 and TRBJ1-5 gives the full variable domain: DGGITQSPKYLFRKEGQNVTLSCEQNLNHDAMYWYRQDPGQGLRLIYYSQIVNDFQKGDIAEGYSVSREKKESFPLTVTSAQKNPTAFYLCASSRRGNQPQHFGDGTRLSIL.

The V gene is TRBV12-3 or TRBV12-4, the J gene TRBJ1-1; D might be TRBD1 (6 bases). The CDR3 runs to 13 residues. Trimming removed 8 bases at V and 10 bases at J, with 20 bases between. Written as DNA, the CDR3 is TGTGCCAGCGGTCCGGGGGGCGCCGGGTTAGCTTTCTTT. It specifies CASGPGGAGLAFF.

This clone was observed a single time. The chain's CDR3 is CASSQDLAGGPETQYF. CDR3 DNA sequence: TGTGCCAGCAGCCAAGATTTGGCGGGGGGGCCCGAGACCCAGTACTTC. The V and J genes are TRBV3-1 (or the pseudogene TRBV3-2) and TRBJ2-5, with 9 bases that match TRBD2. The junction had 7 bases not matched to a gene; V was cut back by 0 bases and J by 5 bases. Germline-derived CDR1 and CDR2 are LGHDT and YNNKEL (reference sequence). The CDR3 consists of 16 residues.

The rearrangement links TRBV3-1 (or the pseudogene TRBV3-2) to TRBJ2-1; D is ambiguous. Per germline, CDR1 LGHDT and CDR2 YNNKEL (reference sequence). The germline V and J ends were trimmed by 0 bases and 8 bases, with 14 bases remaining between them. This CDR3 contains 15 residues. DNA of the CDR3: TGTGCCAGCAGCCAAGATCTTCGCAGATCCTATGAGCAGTTCTTC. Protein product: CASSQDLRRSYEQFF.

The rearrangement links TRBV19 to TRBJ1-3; D remains unclear. The germline CDR1 and CDR2 sequences are LNHDA and SQIVND (reference sequence). V was shortened by 5 bases and J by 11 bases, with 13 bases between the two germline ends. This CDR3 region has 12 residues. This CDR3 is CASSDQVRPIYF. The CDR3 nucleotides read TGTGCCAGTAGTGATCAGGTCCGACCCATATATTTT. The full variable domain, with the rest looked up from reference TRBV19 and TRBJ1-3, is DGGITQSPKYLFRKEGQNVTLSCEQNLNHDAMYWYRQDPGQGLRLIYYSQIVNDFQKGDIAEGYSVSREKKESFPLTVTSAQKNPTAFYLCASSDQVRPIYFGEGSWLTVV.

The rearrangement uses TRBV10-2 and TRBJ1-2, with D unclear. The CDR3 loop spans 16 amino acids. Deletions cut 2 bases from V and 8 bases from J, with 21 bases between. Germline values: CDR1 WSHSY, CDR2 SAAADI. The CDR3 spells CASSEVGEYLIGGYTF. The CDR3 DNA reads as TGCGCCAGCAGTGAGGTCGGGGAATATTTAATTGGGGGCTACACCTTC.

The gene calls are TRBV7-2 and TRBJ1-2, with D unresolved. The germline CDR1 and CDR2 sequences are SGHTA and FQGNSA. The CDR3 totals 14 residues. Trimming removed 0 bases at V and 0 bases at J, with 5 bases between. The CDR3 DNA follows: TGTGCCAGCAGCTTAGCGATAGCTAACTATGGCTACACCTTC. Translation gives CASSLAIANYGYTF.

The V call is TRBV4-1, the J call TRBJ2-7, with 7 bases identical to TRBD2. V gave up 1 base and J gave up 0 bases; unmatched junction bases: 3. The CDR3 loop spans 15 amino acids. CDR1 is MGHRA and CDR2 is YSYEKL in the germline V gene. The CDR3 DNA sequence: TGCGCCAGCAGCCAAGGTCTAGCGGACTCCTACGAGCAGTACGTC. Protein product: CASSQGLADSYEQYV.